This TCR beta chain comes out of a study of T cell responses to AZD1222 COVID-19 vaccine. In its sample, this clone was seen a few times. As yet, its antigen is unknown. Second-dose groups at about 4 or about 12 weeks were pooled. Study-wide points: Spike-wide coverage was observed for vaccine-associated CD4 TCRs, with dominant responses at 160-218 and 743-854. Within unmutated variant regions lay the reported targets of nearly half of spike-specific TCRs.

Assay: immunoSEQ multiplex PCR; the TCRdb copy retains only in-frame clones and omits some. The data hold roughly 100,000 clones, with 87% observed a single time. Germline V gene data show CDR1 as SEHNR and CDR2 as FQNEAQ (reference sequence). The V and J ends lost 8 bases and 3 bases respectively, with 16 bases between them. The CDR3 consists of 14 residues. V and J are TRBV7-9 and TRBJ1-1; D unresolved. Here the sequenced sample was peripheral blood, taken 28 days after the second AZD1222 dose. The receptor comes from an adult who received the AZD1222 COVID-19 vaccine. For the CDR3, the DNA is TGTGCCAGCCGAGGGCGGGGAGTGGACACTGAAGCTTTCTTT. Its translation: CASRGRGVDTEAFF.